The rows below give T cell receptor beta chains drawn from one sample of a study of shared clonotypes between healthy human individuals. Clones were read by immunoSEQ multiplex PCR, and TCRdb kept only the in-frame ones, dropping some. The repertoire has fewer than 1.6 million clones, around 98.5% of them found once; the top ten carry about 0.34%. The sequenced sample consisted of naive CD4+ T cells sorted from blood. Receptors originate from a man aged 25 to 40 in good health. CDR3s include the opening cysteine and the closing phenylalanine or tryptophan. Fields, in order: clone size, J gene, V gene, D gene, CDR3 DNA, CDR3 protein. A D gene is named only where the DNA matches it firmly. Size tells how often a clone was seen (once, few, many) or the class of an expanded clone, and some rows leave it out.

clone_size: once
j_call: TRBJ2-3
v_call: TRBV5-1
d_call: -
cdr3_nt: TGCGCCAGCAGCTTGGGTGGAAGCACAGATACGCAGTATTTT
cdr3_aa: CASSLGGSTDTQYF

clone_size: -
j_call: TRBJ2-7
v_call: TRBV7-9
d_call: TRBD2
cdr3_nt: TGTGCCAGCAGCTTACAAGGACTAGTCTACGAGCAGTACTTC
cdr3_aa: CASSLQGLVYEQYF

clone_size: -
j_call: TRBJ1-3
v_call: TRBV28
d_call: -
cdr3_nt: TGTGCCAGCAGTTGGACAGCTGGAAACACCATATATTTT
cdr3_aa: CASSWTAGNTIYF

clone_size: -
j_call: TRBJ2-2
v_call: TRBV18
d_call: -
cdr3_nt: TGTGCCAGCTCACCATGGGCCAACATTTTCGCGAACACCGGGGAGCTGTTTTTT
cdr3_aa: CASSPWANIFANTGELFF

clone_size: -
j_call: TRBJ2-7
v_call: TRBV2
d_call: -
cdr3_nt: TGTGCCAGCAGTTTGAAGGGGGAGCAGTACTTC
cdr3_aa: CASSLKGEQYF

clone_size: -
j_call: TRBJ1-1
v_call: TRBV5-1
d_call: TRBD1
cdr3_nt: TGCGCCAGCAGCTTGGCGGGACAGTGGGGCTTTCAGACTGAAGCTTTCTTT
cdr3_aa: CASSLAGQWGFQTEAFF

clone_size: once
j_call: TRBJ2-1
v_call: TRBV7-9
d_call: TRBD1
cdr3_nt: TGTGCCAGCAGCTTAGACGTCCAGGGGGCTAACCCGCAGTTCTTC
cdr3_aa: CASSLDVQGANPQFF

clone_size: -
j_call: TRBJ2-2
v_call: TRBV12-5
d_call: -
cdr3_nt: TGTGCTAGTGGTTTGGCCGGACAGCCTAACACCGGGGAGCTGTTTTTT
cdr3_aa: CASGLAGQPNTGELFF

clone_size: -
j_call: TRBJ2-7
v_call: TRBV18
d_call: -
cdr3_nt: TGTGCCAGCTCACCGACCGACGATTCGAACGAGCAGTACTTC
cdr3_aa: CASSPTDDSNEQYF

clone_size: -
j_call: TRBJ2-2
v_call: TRBV27
d_call: -
cdr3_nt: TGTGTCCAAGAGCCTTTTACGGGCACCGGGGAGCTGTTTTTT
cdr3_aa: CVQEPFTGTGELFF

clone_size: -
j_call: TRBJ2-2
v_call: TRBV28
d_call: -
cdr3_nt: TGTGCCAGCATGAGGACTCCCTACACCGGGGAGCTGTTTTTT
cdr3_aa: CASMRTPYTGELFF

clone_size: once
j_call: TRBJ1-1
v_call: TRBV29-1
d_call: -
cdr3_nt: TGCAGCGTGGTCTCGGGATATCGGGGGCACGGGATCACTATGAACACTGAAGCTTTCTTT
cdr3_aa: CSVVSGYRGHGITMNTEAFF

clone_size: -
j_call: TRBJ1-3
v_call: TRBV7-9
d_call: -
cdr3_nt: TGTGCCAGCAGCTCGGACTCTTCGGGAAACACCATATATTTT
cdr3_aa: CASSSDSSGNTIYF

clone_size: few
j_call: TRBJ1-4
v_call: TRBV27
d_call: TRBD1
cdr3_nt: TGTGCCAGCAGTTATCAGGGGGTTGGTGAAAAACTGTTTTTT
cdr3_aa: CASSYQGVGEKLFF

clone_size: -
j_call: TRBJ2-1
v_call: TRBV28
d_call: -
cdr3_nt: TGTGCCAGCACTTCAGCGACGATCTACAATGAGCAGTTCTTC
cdr3_aa: CASTSATIYNEQFF

clone_size: -
j_call: TRBJ1-4
v_call: TRBV7-9
d_call: -
cdr3_nt: TGTGCCAGCAGCTTAGCAACAGGGAAAGGTGAAAAACTGTTTTTT
cdr3_aa: CASSLATGKGEKLFF

clone_size: -
j_call: TRBJ2-7
v_call: TRBV4-1
d_call: -
cdr3_nt: TGCGCCAGCAGCCACAACAGCGGTTTCTCCTACGAGCAGTACTTC
cdr3_aa: CASSHNSGFSYEQYF

clone_size: -
j_call: TRBJ2-3
v_call: TRBV7-2
d_call: -
cdr3_nt: TGTGCCAGCAGCTTAGGGCTCACAGATACGCAGTATTTT
cdr3_aa: CASSLGLTDTQYF

clone_size: once
j_call: TRBJ1-1
v_call: TRBV11-3
d_call: TRBD1
cdr3_nt: TGTGCCAGCAGCTTGGGCCTAGCGGGACAGGCTGAAGCTTTCTTT
cdr3_aa: CASSLGLAGQAEAFF

clone_size: -
j_call: TRBJ2-1
v_call: TRBV10-1
d_call: TRBD1
cdr3_nt: TGCGCCAGCAGCCCGGGACAGGGGGGGGATGAGCAGTTCTTC
cdr3_aa: CASSPGQGGDEQFF

clone_size: -
j_call: TRBJ1-5
v_call: TRBV7-2
d_call: -
cdr3_nt: TGTGCCAGCAGCTTAGATCTTGGACAGCCCCAGCATTTT
cdr3_aa: CASSLDLGQPQHF

clone_size: -
j_call: TRBJ1-2
v_call: TRBV19
d_call: TRBD1
cdr3_nt: TGTGCCAGTAGTGACAGGGCGGATGGCTACACCTTC
cdr3_aa: CASSDRADGYTF

clone_size: -
j_call: TRBJ2-7
v_call: TRBV7-3
d_call: -
cdr3_nt: TGTGCCAGCAGCTTGGGAGTCCCCTTTCTCGAGCAGTACTTC
cdr3_aa: CASSLGVPFLEQYF

clone_size: -
j_call: TRBJ2-1
v_call: TRBV5-1
d_call: TRBD2
cdr3_nt: TGCGCCAGCAGCTTGGGGACTAGCGGGAGGGGACCCTACAATGAGCAGTTCTTC
cdr3_aa: CASSLGTSGRGPYNEQFF

clone_size: -
j_call: TRBJ1-1
v_call: TRBV29-1
d_call: -
cdr3_nt: TGCAGCGTCCGAGATCTGAACACTGAAGCTTTCTTT
cdr3_aa: CSVRDLNTEAFF

clone_size: -
j_call: TRBJ2-1
v_call: TRBV5-1
d_call: TRBD2
cdr3_nt: TGCGCCAGCAGCCCAGACCCTAGCGGCTCCTACAATGAGCAGTTCTTC
cdr3_aa: CASSPDPSGSYNEQFF

clone_size: -
j_call: TRBJ1-1
v_call: TRBV20-1
d_call: -
cdr3_nt: TGCAGTGCTAGAGATGCAAGCTCCAGAATCTTT
cdr3_aa: CSARDASSRIF

clone_size: -
j_call: TRBJ2-7
v_call: TRBV10-3
d_call: -
cdr3_nt: TGTGCCATCAGTGCGTTTAGCTACTCCTACGAGCAGTACTTC
cdr3_aa: CAISAFSYSYEQYF

clone_size: -
j_call: TRBJ2-3
v_call: TRBV6-1
d_call: -
cdr3_nt: TGTGCCAGCAGTGAATTGCCGGCCACAGATACGCAGTATTTT
cdr3_aa: CASSELPATDTQYF

clone_size: -
j_call: TRBJ2-2
v_call: TRBV7-8
d_call: TRBD1
cdr3_nt: TGTGCCAGCAGCCTTATATCGGGACAGGCAGCGAACACCGGGGAGCTGTTTTTT
cdr3_aa: CASSLISGQAANTGELFF

clone_size: -
j_call: TRBJ2-7
v_call: TRBV6-5
d_call: TRBD1
cdr3_nt: TGTGCCAGTCAAACCCGGGACAGGTCCTACGAGCAGTACTTC
cdr3_aa: CASQTRDRSYEQYF

clone_size: -
j_call: TRBJ2-7
v_call: TRBV5-1
d_call: TRBD2
cdr3_nt: TGCGCCAGCAGCTCGTCGGGAGGCACCTACGAGCAGTACTTC
cdr3_aa: CASSSSGGTYEQYF

clone_size: -
j_call: TRBJ2-5
v_call: TRBV6-4
d_call: -
cdr3_nt: TGTGCCAGCGGGGCGGGGACCCAGTACTTC
cdr3_aa: CASGAGTQYF

clone_size: once
j_call: TRBJ2-7
v_call: TRBV5-4
d_call: TRBD2
cdr3_nt: TGTGCCAGCAGCTTGGTCGGGACTAGCGGCGAGCAGTACTTC
cdr3_aa: CASSLVGTSGEQYF

clone_size: -
j_call: TRBJ1-1
v_call: TRBV14
d_call: -
cdr3_nt: TGTGCCAGCAGCCAACAACTTTACACTGAAGCTTTCTTT
cdr3_aa: CASSQQLYTEAFF

clone_size: -
j_call: TRBJ2-5
v_call: TRBV5-5
d_call: -
cdr3_nt: TGTGCCAGCAGACCAAGGTGGGGCAGACTCCAAGAGACCCAGTACTTC
cdr3_aa: CASRPRWGRLQETQYF

clone_size: -
j_call: TRBJ2-5
v_call: TRBV5-4
d_call: -
cdr3_nt: TGTGCCAGCAGCCCGAGACAGGAAAAAGAGACCCAGTACTTC
cdr3_aa: CASSPRQEKETQYF

clone_size: -
j_call: TRBJ2-5
v_call: TRBV18
d_call: -
cdr3_nt: TGTGCCAGCTCACCAGAGGTAGAGACCCAGTACTTC
cdr3_aa: CASSPEVETQYF

clone_size: -
j_call: TRBJ2-5
v_call: TRBV5-1
d_call: -
cdr3_nt: TGCGCCAGCAGCTCGGCACCGGAGACCCAGTACTTC
cdr3_aa: CASSSAPETQYF

clone_size: -
j_call: TRBJ2-1
v_call: TRBV27
d_call: TRBD2
cdr3_nt: TGTGCCAGCAGGAAAGGGCACAAAAGCGGGAGTACGAAGTTCTTC
cdr3_aa: CASRKGHKSGSTKFF

clone_size: -
j_call: TRBJ1-1
v_call: TRBV10-2
d_call: TRBD1
cdr3_nt: TGCGCCAGCCGGACAGGGGGTACTGAAGCTTTCTTT
cdr3_aa: CASRTGGTEAFF